This is a list of T cell receptor beta chains from one sample in a study of blood T cell repertoires in COVID-19. Only in-frame clones appear in the TCRdb table, and some are missing; sequencing was by immunoSEQ multiplex PCR. The data contain some 250,000 clones, around nine tenths of them singletons. The material sequenced was PBMCs or T cells enriched from blood (not recorded which). These receptors originate from a man aged 40-49 years who had recovered from COVID-19. Each CDR3 is given with its conserved first and last residue. Clone size is stated in some rows and not others, as once, few, many or a class when expanded.

abundance,v_gene,CDR3aa
.,TRBV28,CASSLLLDPYNEQFF
.,TRBV21-1,CASPLGDSATDTQYF
.,TRBV19,CASSMGTGGAESLYGYTF
.,TRBV19,CASSLDREYNEQFF
.,TRBV4-3,CASSQDSDWRMNTEAFF
.,TRBV7-3,CASSFGVAGSGEQYF
.,TRBV11-3,CASSSRLSDALNTF
.,TRBV19,CASSINVAVQETQYF
.,TRBV9,CASSPRGVSYNSPLHF
.,TRBV9,CASSPQRAGGNIQYF
.,TRBV30,CARDSSGANVLTF
.,TRBV19,CASSIVGQNTEAFF
.,TRBV7-9,CASSLGRNTGELFF
.,TRBV5-6,CASSLVSEAFF
.,TRBV7-2,CASSPDRGPATNEKLFF
.,TRBV3-1/TRBV3-2,CASSQDRDSHEQYF
.,TRBV7-2,CASSPRQGVNTEAFF
.,TRBV3-1/TRBV3-2,CASSLKKGTSGINEQFF
once,TRBV5-1,CASSSLARNEQFF
.,TRBV9,CASSVGRGRQVPNEKLFF
.,TRBV28,CASSSGTGGQPQHF
.,TRBV2,CASSGTGGSGQPQHF
.,TRBV28,CASSSYRATNEKLFF
.,TRBV5-1,CASSPGQKANTGELFF
.,TRBV27,CASRPRQGTNNEQFF
.,TRBV9,CASSVEVGLGTEAFF
once,TRBV5-6,CASSSERGAPNTGELFF
.,TRBV2,CASTQNGGVIGGYTF
once,TRBV6-5,CASRSLAGTIYF
.,TRBV6-6,CASSYGSVSSYNEQFF
.,TRBV4-2,CASSQWTGSYEQYF
.,TRBV5-1,CASSLGEGLRSGNTIYF
.,TRBV6-5,CASSPGRGWSEKLFF
.,TRBV7-2,CASSFRREGLTDTQYF
.,TRBV19,CASSMGASGNTIYF
.,TRBV6-2/TRBV6-3,CASSYRRENSPLHF
once,TRBV11-3,CASSWPGQVTDTQYF
once,TRBV29-1,CSVEPGQANYGYTF
.,TRBV7-9,CASSLDSPDRGYGYTF
.,TRBV5-1,CASSFRGSWNEKLFF
.,TRBV21-1,CASSKVPRDPSSGDWYEQYF
once,TRBV28,CASSLHRGSGALSSNQPQHF
.,TRBV29-1,CSVEWVAGYNEQFF
.,TRBV5-8,CASSLAGTGDYGYTF
.,TRBV11-2,CASSLGSETGGRETQYF
few,TRBV5-4,CASSLAAGSSEYF
.,TRBV19,CASSFSRDTGRPSAEKLFF
.,TRBV5-1,CASSLVQGPTYEQYF
.,TRBV10-3,CAISELSEETQYF
.,TRBV4-1,CASSQPRTGRTEAFF
.,TRBV20-1,CSAELTDTQYF
.,TRBV29-1,CSVSTVGRGNEQYF
.,TRBV13,CASRLGQFYGAYNSPLHF